This T cell receptor (beta chain) was identified during a study of shared clonotypes between healthy human individuals. Naive CD8 cells comprised CD45RO-negative, CCR7-positively selected cells, excluding terminally differentiated effector memory CD45RA+ cells. Germline CDR1 reads SQVTM; CDR2 reads ANQGSEA. V was cut by 7 bases and J by 3 bases, with 14 bases left in between. The CDR3 contains 13 residues. Repertoires were generated with immunoSEQ multiplex PCR, while TCRdb's copy carries only in-frame clones and drops some. The sample has just over 2,000,000 clones, around 96% seen once. Sequenced: naive CD8+ T cells sorted from blood. The genes are TRBV29-1 and TRBJ2-3, with a weak D call TRBD2 (5 bases). The sequence derives from a man in his late teens or twenties in good health. The CDR3 DNA follows: TGCAGCGGCTGGTTAGCGTTTACAGATACGCAGTATTTT. Its protein is CSGWLAFTDTQYF.